The 22 T cell receptor beta chains given below trace back to one sample, sequenced in a study of PD-1 blockade in classical Hodgkin lymphoma. Using immunoSEQ multiplex PCR, the repertoire was profiled, and TCRdb retains in-frame clones only, with some absent. This table holds tens of thousands of clones, roughly three quarters found once. The time point: cycle 4 day 1 (C4D1), after more than five weeks of nivolumab. No patient escaped relapse after autologous stem cell transplantation, and brentuximab vedotin exposure varied. The sequencing used peripheral blood mononuclear cells (PBMCs), collected before the fourth cycle of nivolumab. These receptor sequences come from a human donor with classical Hodgkin lymphoma.

As DNA, the CDR3 is TGTGCCTGGAGTACCAGAAGGCTCCGGTACGAGCAGTACTTC. Residues: CAWSTRRLRYEQYF. The chain carries TRBV30 and TRBJ2-7, with unresolved D. Germline V gene data show CDR1 as GTSNPN and CDR2 as SVGIG (reference sequence). The CDR3 contains 14 residues. Trimming took off 2 bases at V and 4 bases at J, with 15 bases between the two ends. The variable domain in full, with the rest retrieved from reference TRBV30 and TRBJ2-7, is SQTIHQWPATLVQPVGSPLSLECTVEGTSNPNLYWYRQAAGRGLQLLFYSVGIGQISSEVPQNLSASRPQDRQFILSSKKLLLSDSGFYLCAWSTRRLRYEQYFGPGTRLTVT.

The rearrangement joins TRBV5-4 to TRBJ2-7; TRBD2 matches 12 bases. Germline V gene data show CDR1 as SGHNT and CDR2 as YYREEE (reference sequence). The CDR3 runs to 15 residues. V lost 0 bases to trimming and J lost 2 bases; unmatched junction nucleotides: 0. The CDR3 DNA reads TGTGCCAGCAGCTTGGGACTAGCGGGGGCCTACGAGCAGTACTTC. Residues: CASSLGLAGAYEQYF. The whole variable domain, filled in from reference TRBV5-4 and TRBJ2-7, reads ETGVTQSPTHLIKTRGQQVTLRCSSQSGHNTVSWYQQALGQGPQFIFQYYREEENGRGNFPPRFSGLQFPNYSSELNVNALELDDSALYLCASSLGLAGAYEQYFGPGTRLTVT.

The chain is built from TRBV6-5 and TRBJ1-3, with D perhaps matching TRBD1 (5 bases). V was pared by 0 bases and J by 4 bases, with 13 bases between. CDR1 and CDR2 from the germline V gene are MNHEY and SVGAGI. CDR3 length equals 16 residues. This chain's CDR3 is CASSYSGLPLGNTIYF. CDR3 nucleotide sequence: TGTGCCAGCAGTTACTCGGGACTACCTCTGGGAAACACCATATATTTT.

The V call is TRBV5-1, the J call TRBJ2-7; 7 bases line up with TRBD1. Germline trimming cut 0 bases from V and 0 bases from J; bases unmatched to any gene: 3. In germline, CDR1 is SGHRS, CDR2 YFSETQ. This CDR3 is 15 amino acids long. The CDR3 nucleotides read TGCGCCAGCAGCTTGGCAGGGGACAGCTCCTACGAGCAGTACTTC. Translation gives CASSLAGDSSYEQYF.

The genes are TRBV5-1 and TRBJ2-1; TRBD2 agrees at 11 bases. Germline values: CDR1 SGHRS, CDR2 YFSETQ. V trimming: 2 bases; J trimming: 9 bases; junction bases outside the gene matches: 7. The CDR3 is 15 amino acids. As DNA, the CDR3 is TGCGCCAGCAGCTTACTAGCGGGAGATCAAGGTGAGCAGTTCTTC. This gives the protein CASSLLAGDQGEQFF.

This rearrangement joins TRBV5-6 to TRBJ2-1; 12 nucleotides line up with TRBD2. Germline V gives CDR1 SGHDT, CDR2 YYEEEE. Trimming took 0 bases from V and 9 from J; bases not matched to a gene: 4. This CDR3 has 15 amino acids. The CDR3 DNA is TGTGCCAGCAGCTTGGAACTAGCGGGAGGAGGTGAGCAGTTCTTC. It translates to CASSLELAGGGEQFF. Together with reference TRBV5-6 and TRBJ2-1, the CDR3 gives the full variable domain: DAGVTQSPTHLIKTRGQQVTLRCSPKSGHDTVSWYQQALGQGPQFIFQYYEEEERQRGNFPDRFSGHQFPNYSSELNVNALLLGDSALYLCASSLELAGGGEQFFGPGTRLTVL.

The chain combines TRBV27 with TRBJ1-4; 8 bases fit TRBD1. The CDR3 consists of 16 residues. J gave up 15 bases and V 10 bases, and 25 bases lay outside the gene matches. In germline, CDR1 is MNHEY, CDR2 SMNVEV (reference sequence). The CDR3 reads CANGYMYRGNLKLVFF. CDR3 in DNA: TGTGCCAACGGTTACATGTACAGGGGGAATCTGAAATTGGTGTTTTTT. Looking up the rest from reference TRBV27 and TRBJ1-4 gives the full variable domain: EAQVTQNPRYLITVTGKKLTVTCSQNMNHEYMSWYRQDPGLGLRQIYYSMNVEVTDKGDVPEGYKVSRKEKRNFPLILESPSPNQTSLYFCANGYMYRGNLKLVFFGSGTQLSVL.

The chain combines TRBV5-4 with TRBJ1-5; D is unclear. V lost 0 bases and J 1 base, leaving 8 bases between the germline ends. In germline, CDR1 is SGHNT, CDR2 YYREEE (reference sequence). The CDR3 runs to 15 residues. The CDR3: CASSLGRGSNQPQHF. DNA of the CDR3: TGTGCCAGCAGCTTGGGGCGGGGAAGCAATCAGCCCCAGCATTTT.

This clone appeared once. The chain has TRBV7-8 and TRBJ1-1; D gene ambiguous. V dropped 6 bases and J dropped 7 bases, with 15 bases sitting between them. The CDR3 is 13 residues long. Germline V CDR1 and CDR2: SGHVS, FQNEAQ. The CDR3 region is CASSPPPGGEAFF. DNA of the CDR3: TGTGCCAGCAGTCCCCCCCCAGGTGGTGAAGCTTTCTTT.

The gene calls are TRBV2 and TRBJ2-2; D is tentatively TRBD1 or TRBD2 (5 bases each). Per germline, CDR1 SNHLY and CDR2 FYNNEI. This CDR3 has 14 amino acids. The V end lost 4 bases, the J end lost 6 bases, and 12 bases lay between the germline ends. The chain's CDR3 is CASSVYRDPGELFF. As DNA, the CDR3 is TGTGCCAGCAGTGTCTATCGGGACCCCGGGGAGCTGTTTTTT.

The chain combines TRBV7-9 with TRBJ1-3, with D hard to call. The CDR3 is 11 amino acids. The germline CDR1 and CDR2 sequences are SEHNR and FQNEAQ (reference sequence). V was shortened by 0 bases and J by 8 bases, with 2 bases between the two germline ends. CDR3: CASSLADTIYF. DNA of the CDR3: TGTGCCAGCAGCTTAGCAGACACCATATATTTT. The complete variable domain, with remaining parts taken from reference TRBV7-9 and TRBJ1-3, reads DTGVSQNPRHKITKRGQNVTFRCDPISEHNRLYWYRQTLGQGPEFLTYFQNEAQLEKSRLLSDRFSAERPKGSFSTLEIQRTEQGDSAMYLCASSLADTIYFGEGSWLTVV.

The chain is built from TRBV9 and TRBJ2-6, with TRBD1 matching 10 bases. V shed 3 bases and J 2 bases; nucleotides not matched to a gene: 5. The CDR3 runs to 17 residues. CDR1 is SGDLS and CDR2 is YYNGEE in the germline V gene. CDR3 amino acids: CASSATGGFPGANVLTF. As DNA, the CDR3 is TGTGCCAGCAGCGCGACAGGGGGCTTCCCTGGGGCCAACGTCCTGACTTTC.

The gene calls are TRBV7-2 and TRBJ1-2; 11 bases are a match to TRBD1. CDR3 size: 14 residues. Germline loops: CDR1 SGHTA, CDR2 FQGNSA. J gave up 4 bases and V 7 bases, and 5 bases lay outside the gene matches. The chain's CDR3 is CASIFGTGGYGYTF. The DNA for the CDR3 is TGTGCCAGCATCTTCGGGACAGGGGGCTATGGCTACACCTTC.

This chain uses TRBV2 with TRBJ1-2, with 10 nucleotides matching TRBD1. Germline trimming cut 7 bases from V and 8 bases from J; bases unmatched to any gene: 10. The germline gives CDR1 SNHLY, CDR2 FYNNEI. The CDR3 sequence is 14 residues long. CDR3 region: CASTSDRGRSGYTF. For the CDR3, the DNA is TGTGCCAGCACATCTGACAGGGGGCGGAGCGGCTACACCTTC.

The chain couples TRBV11-2 to TRBJ2-7, with TRBD1 matching 8 bases. The CDR3 extends over 15 amino acids. CDR1 and CDR2 from the germline V gene are SGHAT and FQNNGV. Trimming at V came to 2 bases and at J to 2 bases, leaving 5 bases not matched to a gene. The chain's CDR3 is CASSLPRTGPYEQYF. Here the CDR3 DNA reads TGTGCCAGCAGCTTACCTAGGACAGGGCCCTACGAGCAGTACTTC. Filled out from reference TRBV11-2 and TRBJ2-7, the complete variable domain reads EAGVAQSPRYKIIEKRQSVAFWCNPISGHATLYWYQQILGQGPKLLIQFQNNGVVDDSQLPKDRFSAERLKGVDSTLKIQPAKLEDSAVYLCASSLPRTGPYEQYFGPGTRLTVT.

V gene TRBV19 combines with J gene TRBJ1-5, with 7 bases aligning to TRBD1. J was trimmed by 4 bases and V by 6 bases; bases with no gene match: 12. This CDR3 comprises 16 residues. The germline V gene encodes CDR1 LNHDA and CDR2 SQIVND (reference sequence). CDR3 nucleotides: TGTGCCAGTAGACAAACGACGGGACAGAGGAATCAGCCCCAGCATTTT. It is translated as CASRQTTGQRNQPQHF.

This clone showed up just once. The chain couples TRBV27 to TRBJ2-7; D remains unclear. Trimming removed 3 bases at V and 2 bases at J, with 5 bases between. Germline CDR1 reads MNHEY; CDR2 reads SMNVEV (reference sequence). The CDR3 consists of 12 residues. The chain's CDR3 is CASSFSTYEQYF. The CDR3 nucleotides are TGTGCCAGCAGTTTTTCCACCTACGAGCAGTACTTC.

This clone was detected once. The J gene is TRBJ1-5, the V gene TRBV28, with D possibly TRBD1 on 5 matching bases. CDR3 length: 16 amino acids. Germline V gene lookup returns CDR1 MDHEN and CDR2 SYDVKM. Trimming took 4 bases from V and 1 from J, leaving 14 bases between them. DNA of the CDR3: TGTGCCAGCAGTTCCAGGGTAGCTTACAGCAATCAGCCCCAGCATTTT. Its protein product is CASSSRVAYSNQPQHF.

The genes are TRBV5-1 and TRBJ2-1, with 8 bases aligning to TRBD2. Looked up from germline, CDR1 is SGHRS and CDR2 is YFSETQ. The CDR3 length is 15 residues. V was pared by 9 bases and J by 2 bases, with 10 bases of the junction left unmatched. This CDR3 reads CATKQTGGAYNEQFF. For the CDR3, the DNA is TGCGCCACGAAGCAGACCGGGGGGGCCTACAATGAGCAGTTCTTC.

The V call is TRBV7-6, the J call TRBJ2-3; 11 positions match TRBD2. In germline, CDR1 is SGHVS, CDR2 FNYEAQ. V trimming: 4 bases; J trimming: 5 bases; junction bases outside the gene matches: 8. This CDR3 comprises 16 residues. Here the CDR3 reads CASSSLLAGVEDTQYF. The CDR3 DNA sequence: TGTGCCAGCAGCTCACTACTAGCGGGAGTAGAAGATACGCAGTATTTT.

The chain carries TRBV27 and TRBJ2-7; D not certain. CDR3 length: 14 amino acids. Per germline, CDR1 MNHEY and CDR2 SMNVEV (reference sequence). Trimming pared 5 bases from V and 1 base from J, leaving 12 bases between. The DNA for the CDR3 is TGTGCCAGCAGTCCCCAGGTTTTATCCTACGAGCAGTACTTC. Translated: CASSPQVLSYEQYF.

The chain carries TRBV15 and TRBJ2-1; possibly TRBD1 or TRBD2 for D (5 bases each). This CDR3 region has 12 residues. Trimming stripped 4 bases from V and 9 bases from J, with 10 bases between. The germline V gene encodes CDR1 LNHNV and CDR2 YYDKDF (reference sequence). CDR3 loop: CATSTGGGEQFF. Written as DNA, the CDR3 is TGTGCCACCAGCACTGGGGGTGGTGAGCAGTTCTTC.